This TCR beta chain is drawn from a study of CD8 T cells in Susac syndrome. The RNA input was about 0.5 to 1 ug, and it was reverse transcribed with random hexamers. TCR beta CDR3 was amplified by immunoSEQ multiplex PCR. This amplification extended across 54 Vbeta and 13 Jbeta segments. One entry per CDR3 protein, called by TCRdb with MiXCR from the immunoSEQ multiplex PCR reads. This table has hundreds of thousands of distinct CDR3 sequences, approximately 89% appearing once. The sequence was obtained from a human donor with multiple sclerosis. The specimen was CD8+ T cells from PBMCs.

CDR3 protein: CASSFAVSGFYEQYF. The DNA of the CDR3 is TGTGCCAGCAGTTTCGCAGTCTCGGGCTTCTACGAGCAGTACTTC. J is TRBJ2-7 and V is TRBV27; D call uncertain. The germline V gene encodes CDR1 MNHEY and CDR2 SMNVEV (reference sequence). The CDR3 totals 15 residues. Trimming took 3 bases from V and 3 from J, leaving 15 bases between them.